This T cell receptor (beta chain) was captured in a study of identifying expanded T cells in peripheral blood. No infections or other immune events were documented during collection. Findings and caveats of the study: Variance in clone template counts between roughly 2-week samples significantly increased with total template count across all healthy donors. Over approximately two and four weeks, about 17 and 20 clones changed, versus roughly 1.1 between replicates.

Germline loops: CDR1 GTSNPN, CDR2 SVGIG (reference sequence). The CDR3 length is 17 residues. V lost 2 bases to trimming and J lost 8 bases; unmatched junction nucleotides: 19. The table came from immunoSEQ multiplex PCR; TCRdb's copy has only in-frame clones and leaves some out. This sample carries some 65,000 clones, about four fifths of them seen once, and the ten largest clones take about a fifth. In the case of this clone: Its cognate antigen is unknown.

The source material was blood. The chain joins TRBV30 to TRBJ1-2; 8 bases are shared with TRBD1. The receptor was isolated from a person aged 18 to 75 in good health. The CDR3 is CAWSFTRDRIQVDGYTF. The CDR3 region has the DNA TGTGCCTGGAGTTTTACGCGGGACAGGATCCAGGTCGACGGCTACACCTTC.